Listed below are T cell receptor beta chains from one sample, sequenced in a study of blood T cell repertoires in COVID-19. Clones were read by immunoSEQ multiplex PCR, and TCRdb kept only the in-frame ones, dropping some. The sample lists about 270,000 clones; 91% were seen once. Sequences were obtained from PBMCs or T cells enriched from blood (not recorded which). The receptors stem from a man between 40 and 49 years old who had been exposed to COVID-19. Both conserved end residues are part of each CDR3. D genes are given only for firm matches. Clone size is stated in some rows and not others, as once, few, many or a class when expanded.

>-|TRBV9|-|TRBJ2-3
CASSVSPDSGGGNTQYF
TGTGCCAGCAGCGTCTCACCGGACAGTGGGGGCGGAAATACGCAGTATTTT
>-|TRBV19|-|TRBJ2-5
CASSAQTQAVTQYF
TGTGCCAGTAGTGCCCAGACGCAGGCAGTGACCCAGTACTTC
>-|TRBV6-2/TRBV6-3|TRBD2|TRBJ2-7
CASSYTSGSSYEQYF
TGTGCCAGCAGTTACACCAGCGGGAGCTCCTACGAGCAGTACTTC
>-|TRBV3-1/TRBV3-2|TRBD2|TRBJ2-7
CASSQSSGSGNEQYF
TGTGCCAGCAGCCAGAGCAGCGGGAGTGGCAACGAGCAGTACTTC
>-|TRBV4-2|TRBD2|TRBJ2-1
CASSHNSGSYNEQFF
TGTGCCAGCAGCCATAATAGCGGGAGTTACAATGAGCAGTTCTTC
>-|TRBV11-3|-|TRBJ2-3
CASSPREYADTQYF
TGTGCCAGCAGCCCCCGGGAGTACGCAGATACGCAGTATTTT
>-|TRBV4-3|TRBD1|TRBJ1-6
CASSQQTGGGDSPLHF
TGCGCCAGCAGCCAGCAAACAGGGGGCGGAGATTCACCCCTCCACTTT
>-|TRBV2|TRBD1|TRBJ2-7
CASSVDRAYEQYF
TGTGCCAGCAGTGTAGACAGGGCCTACGAGCAGTACTTC
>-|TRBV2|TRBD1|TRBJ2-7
CASSELGQGVRDYEQYF
TGTGCCAGCAGTGAATTAGGACAGGGGGTCCGGGACTACGAGCAGTACTTC
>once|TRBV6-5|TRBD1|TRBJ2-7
CASSYFRDRAYEQYF
TGTGCCAGCAGTTACTTCCGGGACAGGGCCTACGAGCAGTACTTC
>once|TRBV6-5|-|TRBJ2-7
CASSLRDKVEQYF
TGTGCCAGCAGTCTACGGGACAAGGTAGAGCAGTACTTC
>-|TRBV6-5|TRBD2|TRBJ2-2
CASTAPGGTGELFF
TGTGCCAGCACCGCGCCGGGGGGCACCGGGGAGCTGTTTTTT
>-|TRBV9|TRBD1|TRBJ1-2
CASSAPGQANYGYTF
TGTGCCAGCAGCGCCCCGGGACAGGCGAACTATGGCTACACCTTC
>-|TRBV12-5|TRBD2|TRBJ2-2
CASGLAGTSGTGELFF
TGTGCTAGTGGTTTGGCCGGGACTAGCGGGACCGGGGAGCTGTTTTTT
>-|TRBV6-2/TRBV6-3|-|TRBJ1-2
CASSGKRPWYTF
TGTGCCAGCAGTGGTAAGAGGCCATGGTACACCTTC
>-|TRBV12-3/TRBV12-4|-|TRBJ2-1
CASNRAGANEQFF
TGTGCCAGCAACCGTGCGGGGGCTAATGAGCAGTTCTTC
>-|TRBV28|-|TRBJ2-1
CASSTGFYNEQFF
TGTGCCAGCAGCACAGGGTTTTACAATGAGCAGTTCTTC
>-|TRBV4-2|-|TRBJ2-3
CASSRISTDTQYF
TGTGCCAGCAGCCGAATCAGTACAGATACGCAGTATTTT
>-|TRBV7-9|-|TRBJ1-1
CASSLGAAAYTEAFF
TGTGCCAGCAGCTTAGGGGCAGCTGCGTACACTGAAGCTTTCTTT
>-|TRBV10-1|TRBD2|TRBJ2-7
CASSSGSSYEQYF
TGCGCCAGCTCTAGCGGGAGCTCCTACGAGCAGTACTTC
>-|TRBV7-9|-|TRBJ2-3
CASSLGVGGSGDTQYF
TGTGCCAGCAGCTTAGGGGTGGGAGGCTCAGGAGATACGCAGTATTTT
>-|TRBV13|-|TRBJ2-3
CASSGADTQYF
TGTGCCAGCAGTGGGGCGGATACGCAGTATTTT
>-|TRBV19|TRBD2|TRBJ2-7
CASSIGGLAGSYEQYF
TGTGCCAGTAGTATAGGAGGACTAGCGGGATCCTACGAGCAGTACTTC
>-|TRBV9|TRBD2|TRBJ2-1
CASSEVEGSGAYNEQFF
TGTGCCAGCAGCGAAGTAGAAGGTAGCGGGGCCTACAATGAGCAGTTCTTC
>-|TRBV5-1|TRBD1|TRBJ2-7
CASSYRRGPNEQYF
TGCGCCAGCAGCTACCGCAGGGGGCCCAACGAGCAGTACTTC
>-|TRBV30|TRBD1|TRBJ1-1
CAWSLGTGSTTEAFF
TGTGCCTGGAGCCTAGGGACAGGCTCGACCACTGAAGCTTTCTTT
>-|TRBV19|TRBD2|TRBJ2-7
CASSTLLAGKAYEQYF
TGTGCCAGTAGCACCCTACTAGCGGGTAAGGCCTACGAGCAGTACTTC
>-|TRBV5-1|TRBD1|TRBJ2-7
CASSLKRTGLTSSYEQYF
TGCGCCAGCAGCTTGAAGCGGACAGGACTTACAAGCTCCTACGAGCAGTACTTC
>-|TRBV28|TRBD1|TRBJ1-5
CASSLLGQGRQPQHF
TGTGCCAGCAGTTTATTGGGACAGGGGAGGCAGCCCCAGCATTTT
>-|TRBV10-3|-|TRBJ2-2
CAINTQNTGELFF
TGTGCCATCAACACCCAAAACACCGGGGAGCTGTTTTTT
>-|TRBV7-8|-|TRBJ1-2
CASSARRERYGYTF
TGTGCCAGCAGCGCGAGACGGGAGCGGTATGGCTACACCTTC
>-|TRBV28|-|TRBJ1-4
CASSSPRENLLGEKLFF
TGTGCCAGCAGTTCCCCCCGGGAAAACTTGTTGGGTGAAAAACTGTTTTTT
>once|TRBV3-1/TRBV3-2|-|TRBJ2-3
CASSLRAGSTDTQYF
TGTGCCAGCAGCCTTCGGGCGGGGAGCACAGATACGCAGTATTTT
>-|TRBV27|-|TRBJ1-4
CASSLAGNEKLFF
TGTGCCAGCAGTTTAGCAGGGAATGAAAAACTGTTTTTT
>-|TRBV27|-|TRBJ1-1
CASSLGIGGFAEAFF
TGTGCCAGCAGTTTGGGGATTGGGGGGTTCGCTGAAGCTTTCTTT
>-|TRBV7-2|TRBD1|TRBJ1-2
CASSPTGGNEGYGYTF
TGTGCCAGCAGCCCGACAGGGGGGAACGAGGGTTATGGCTACACCTTC
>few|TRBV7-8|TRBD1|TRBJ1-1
CASSETGGLYTEAFF
TGTGCCAGCAGCGAAACAGGGGGCTTGTACACTGAAGCTTTCTTT
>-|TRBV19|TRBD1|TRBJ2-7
CASSPQGAKGYKQYF
TGTGCCAGTAGTCCCCAGGGGGCGAAAGGCTACAAGCAGTACTTC
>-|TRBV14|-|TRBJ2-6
CASSQVSGYGSGANVLTF
TGTGCCAGCAGCCAAGTTTCAGGGTATGGTTCTGGGGCCAACGTCCTGACTTTC
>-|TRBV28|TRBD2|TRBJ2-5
CASSLASGGGQETQYF
TGTGCCAGCAGTCTGGCGAGCGGGGGGGGACAAGAGACCCAGTACTTC
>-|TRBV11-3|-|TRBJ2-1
CASSLVAGTHNEQFF
TGTGCCAGCAGCTTAGTGGCAGGAACCCACAATGAGCAGTTCTTC
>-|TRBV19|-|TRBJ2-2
CASSIRTRGPGELFF
TGTGCCAGTAGTATTCGGACCAGGGGCCCCGGGGAGCTGTTTTTT
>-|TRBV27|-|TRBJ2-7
CASSIASGSGYYEQYF
TGTGCCAGCAGTATCGCCTCAGGGTCTGGTTACTACGAGCAGTACTTC
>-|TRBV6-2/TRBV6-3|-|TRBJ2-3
CASSHGATDTQYF
TGTGCCAGCAGCCACGGTGCCACAGATACGCAGTATTTT
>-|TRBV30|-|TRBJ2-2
CAWTLTGELFF
TGTGCCTGGACCCTCACCGGGGAGCTGTTTTTT
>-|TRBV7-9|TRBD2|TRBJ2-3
CASSSFFSGRVDTDTQYF
TGTGCCAGCAGCTCCTTTTTTAGCGGGAGGGTGGACACAGATACGCAGTATTTT
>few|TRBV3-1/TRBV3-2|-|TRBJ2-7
CASSQGTIQTSEQYF
TGTGCCAGCAGCCAGGGCACCATCCAAACGTCCGAGCAGTACTTC
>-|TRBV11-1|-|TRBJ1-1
CASSSGLSEAFF
TGTGCCAGCAGCTCTGGACTGAGTGAAGCTTTCTTT
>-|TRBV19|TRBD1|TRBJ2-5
CASSIIGQGAQETQYF
TGTGCCAGTAGTATAATTGGACAGGGGGCTCAAGAGACCCAGTACTTC